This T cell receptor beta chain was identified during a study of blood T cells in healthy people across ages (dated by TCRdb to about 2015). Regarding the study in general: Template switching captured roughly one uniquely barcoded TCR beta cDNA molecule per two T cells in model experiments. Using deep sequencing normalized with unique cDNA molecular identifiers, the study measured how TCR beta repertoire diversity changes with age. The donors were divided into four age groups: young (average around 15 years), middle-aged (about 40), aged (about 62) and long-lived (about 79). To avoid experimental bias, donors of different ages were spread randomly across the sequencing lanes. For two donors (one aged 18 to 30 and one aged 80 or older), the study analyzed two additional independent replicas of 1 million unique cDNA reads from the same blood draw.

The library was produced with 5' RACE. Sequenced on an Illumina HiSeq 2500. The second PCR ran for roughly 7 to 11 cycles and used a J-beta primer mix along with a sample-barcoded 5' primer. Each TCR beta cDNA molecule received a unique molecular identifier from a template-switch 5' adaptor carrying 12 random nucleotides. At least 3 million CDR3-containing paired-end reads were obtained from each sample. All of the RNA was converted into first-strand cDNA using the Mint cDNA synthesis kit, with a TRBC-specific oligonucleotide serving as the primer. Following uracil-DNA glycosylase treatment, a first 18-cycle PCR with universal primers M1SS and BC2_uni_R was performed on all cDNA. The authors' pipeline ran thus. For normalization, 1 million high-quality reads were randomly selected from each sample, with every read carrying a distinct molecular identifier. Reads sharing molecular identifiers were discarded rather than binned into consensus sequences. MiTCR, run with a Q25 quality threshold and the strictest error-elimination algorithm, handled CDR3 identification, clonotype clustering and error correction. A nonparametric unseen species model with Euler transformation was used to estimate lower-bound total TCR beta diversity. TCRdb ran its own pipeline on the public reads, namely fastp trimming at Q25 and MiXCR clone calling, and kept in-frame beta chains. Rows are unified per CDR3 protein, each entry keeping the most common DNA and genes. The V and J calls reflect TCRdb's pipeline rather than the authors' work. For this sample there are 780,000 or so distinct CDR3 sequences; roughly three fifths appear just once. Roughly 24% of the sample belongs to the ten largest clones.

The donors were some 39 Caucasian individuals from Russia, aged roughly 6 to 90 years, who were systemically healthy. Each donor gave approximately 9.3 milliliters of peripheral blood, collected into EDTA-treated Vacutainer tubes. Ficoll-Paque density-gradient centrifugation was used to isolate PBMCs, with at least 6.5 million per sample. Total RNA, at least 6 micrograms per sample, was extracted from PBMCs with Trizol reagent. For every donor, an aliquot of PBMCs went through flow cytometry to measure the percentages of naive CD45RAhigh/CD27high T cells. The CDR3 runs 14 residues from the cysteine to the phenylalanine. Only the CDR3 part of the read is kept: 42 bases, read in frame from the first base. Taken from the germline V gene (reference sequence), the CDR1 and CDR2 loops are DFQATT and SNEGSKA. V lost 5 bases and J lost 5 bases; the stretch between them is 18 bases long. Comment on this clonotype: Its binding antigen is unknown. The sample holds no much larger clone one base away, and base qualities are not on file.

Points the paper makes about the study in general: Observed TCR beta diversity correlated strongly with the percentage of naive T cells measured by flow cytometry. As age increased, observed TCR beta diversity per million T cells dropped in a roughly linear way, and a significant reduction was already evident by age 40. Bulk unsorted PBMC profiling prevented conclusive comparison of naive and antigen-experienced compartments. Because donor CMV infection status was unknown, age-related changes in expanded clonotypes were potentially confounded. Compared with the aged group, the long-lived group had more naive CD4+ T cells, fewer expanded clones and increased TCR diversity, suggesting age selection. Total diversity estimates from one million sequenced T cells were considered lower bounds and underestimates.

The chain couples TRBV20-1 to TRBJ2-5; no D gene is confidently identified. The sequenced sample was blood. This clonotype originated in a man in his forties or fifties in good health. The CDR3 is CSARSRSQGETQYF. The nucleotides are TGCAGTGCTCGATCCCGGTCCCAAGGCGAGACCCAGTACTTC.